The rows below give T cell receptor beta chains drawn from one sample of a study of spatial heterogeneity in lung cancer. TCRdb re-called the 5' RACE reads with MiXCR, one entry per CDR3 protein. The data hold some 5,000 distinct CDR3 sequences, with 26% observed a single time. The sample consisted of lung tumor tissue, taken at surgery. These receptors all come from a male donor with early-stage non-small cell lung cancer. Each CDR3 is given with its conserved first and last residue. Each record gives: CDR3 length, D gene, V gene, J gene, clone size, CDR3 DNA, CDR3 protein. D genes are given only for firm matches. Size is stated for part of the rows, as once, few or many counts, or as a class when the clone is expanded.

length: 15; D: -; V: TRBV9; J: TRBJ2-3; size: -; DNA: TGTGCCAGCAGCGTACGGGACCCCCTCACAGATACGCAGTATTTT; CDR3: CASSVRDPLTDTQYF
length: 17; D: -; V: TRBV5-1; J: TRBJ2-1; size: medium-sized; DNA: TGCGCCAGCAGCTTCATGGTAGGGCCGAGCTCCTACAATGAGCAGTTCTTC; CDR3: CASSFMVGPSSYNEQFF
length: 13; D: -; V: TRBV15; J: TRBJ2-1; size: -; DNA: TGTGCCATAGCAGGGGAGCCTTACAATGAGCAGTTCTTC; CDR3: CAIAGEPYNEQFF
length: 17; D: TRBD2; V: TRBV7-9; J: TRBJ2-1; size: -; DNA: TGTGCCAGCAGCTTAGACCTAGCGGGAACCCCGTACAATGAGCAGTTCTTC; CDR3: CASSLDLAGTPYNEQFF
length: 15; D: TRBD1; V: TRBV5-1; J: TRBJ2-2; size: many; DNA: TGCGCCAGCAGCGCAGGACAGGGTTTGGCCGGGGAGCTGTTTTTT; CDR3: CASSAGQGLAGELFF
length: 15; D: -; V: TRBV7-3; J: TRBJ2-2; size: many; DNA: TGTGCCAGCAGCTTAGGAGGGCTAGCGTCCGGGGAGCTGTTTTTT; CDR3: CASSLGGLASGELFF
length: 15; D: TRBD1; V: TRBV13; J: TRBJ2-5; size: -; DNA: TGTGCCAGCAGCTCCTCCGGGACAGGGGGAGAGACCCAGTACTTC; CDR3: CASSSSGTGGETQYF
length: 14; D: -; V: TRBV5-1; J: TRBJ2-7; size: -; DNA: TGCGCCAGCAGCTTCGCCGCTAACTCGGAAAGGGCGTACTTC; CDR3: CASSFAANSERAYF
length: 14; D: -; V: TRBV4-1; J: TRBJ2-3; size: -; DNA: TGCGCCAGCAGCCGTGGGAGCGGCACAGATACGCAGTATTTT; CDR3: CASSRGSGTDTQYF
length: 12; D: -; V: TRBV11-2; J: TRBJ2-1; size: medium-sized; DNA: TGTGCCAGCAGCTTAGTTGGGGTAGTGGAGTTCTTC; CDR3: CASSLVGVVEFF
length: 13; D: TRBD1; V: TRBV11-1; J: TRBJ2-1; size: -; DNA: TGTGCCAGCAGCTTAGCGTACAGGGGTGAGCAGTTCTTC; CDR3: CASSLAYRGEQFF
length: 13; D: -; V: TRBV5-4; J: TRBJ2-5; size: few; DNA: TGTGCCAGCAGGGACCCCGCTAGGAAGACCCAGTACTTC; CDR3: CASRDPARKTQYF
length: 16; D: -; V: TRBV6-2/TRBV6-3; J: TRBJ2-7; size: few; DNA: TGTGCCAGCACTCGACCCAAGGGACGCTTAAGCGACGAGCAGTACTTC; CDR3: CASTRPKGRLSDEQYF
length: 13; D: -; V: TRBV20-1; J: TRBJ2-3; size: few; DNA: TGCAGTGCTGGAGCGGGTGGGGCAGATACGCAGTATTTT; CDR3: CSAGAGGADTQYF
length: 12; D: TRBD1; V: TRBV7-2; J: TRBJ2-4; size: medium-sized; DNA: TGTGCCAGCAGCCGGGACAGGTATATTCAGTACTTC; CDR3: CASSRDRYIQYF
length: 15; D: TRBD2; V: TRBV4-2; J: TRBJ2-4; size: many; DNA: TGTGCCAGCAGCCAAGTCTCAGCGGGAGAAAACATTCAGTACTTC; CDR3: CASSQVSAGENIQYF
length: 17; D: -; V: TRBV7-9; J: TRBJ1-3; size: many; DNA: TGTGCCAGCAGCCAACTGGGGGGAAGGTGGTCTGGAAACACCATATATTTT; CDR3: CASSQLGGRWSGNTIYF
length: 14; D: TRBD1; V: TRBV18; J: TRBJ1-2; size: many; DNA: TGTGCCAGCTCACCACCACAGGGGTACAGTGGCTACACCTTC; CDR3: CASSPPQGYSGYTF
length: 16; D: TRBD1; V: TRBV5-1; J: TRBJ2-2; size: -; DNA: TGCGCCAGCAGCTTGGCCGAACAGGGGCCCACCGGGGAGCTGTTTTTT; CDR3: CASSLAEQGPTGELFF
length: 15; D: TRBD1; V: TRBV15; J: TRBJ2-3; size: many; DNA: TGTGCCACCAGCAGAGCCCCGGACAGGGACCTTACGCAGTATTTT; CDR3: CATSRAPDRDLTQYF
length: 12; D: -; V: TRBV28; J: TRBJ1-1; size: medium-sized; DNA: TGTGCCAGCAGTCTTTTGAACACTGAAGCTTTCTTT; CDR3: CASSLLNTEAFF
length: 16; D: TRBD1; V: TRBV2; J: TRBJ2-1; size: -; DNA: TGTGCCAGCAGTGCTTACGGGACAGGGAGAGTGAATGAGCAGTTCTTC; CDR3: CASSAYGTGRVNEQFF
length: 14; D: -; V: TRBV12-5; J: TRBJ2-5; size: few; DNA: TGTGCTAGTGGTTTGGTTGAGGGCCAAGAGACCCAGTACTTC; CDR3: CASGLVEGQETQYF
length: 14; D: -; V: TRBV29-1; J: TRBJ2-1; size: -; DNA: TGCAGCGTGGCCCAACTAGGACTGCACAATGAGCAGTTCTTC; CDR3: CSVAQLGLHNEQFF
length: 16; D: TRBD2; V: TRBV6-5; J: TRBJ2-3; size: medium-sized; DNA: TGTGCCAGCAGTTCTAGCGGGAGAAGTATGACAGATACGCAGTATTTT; CDR3: CASSSSGRSMTDTQYF
length: 14; D: -; V: TRBV7-8; J: TRBJ1-1; size: medium-sized; DNA: TGTGCCAGCAGCTTCTCGGGGAGAGACACTGAAGCTTTCTTT; CDR3: CASSFSGRDTEAFF
length: 13; D: TRBD1; V: TRBV6-2/TRBV6-3; J: TRBJ1-5; size: medium-sized; DNA: TGTGCCAGCAGTTGGGACAGTAATCAGCCCCAGCATTTT; CDR3: CASSWDSNQPQHF
length: 14; D: -; V: TRBV27; J: TRBJ2-7; size: large; DNA: TGTGCCAGCAGTCCCCACTCTACCTCCTACGAGCAGTACTTC; CDR3: CASSPHSTSYEQYF
length: 16; D: -; V: TRBV25-1; J: TRBJ1-4; size: medium-sized; DNA: TGTGCCAGCAGTGAAGGAAGGGTGTCAACTAATGAAAAACTGTTTTTT; CDR3: CASSEGRVSTNEKLFF
length: 16; D: TRBD2; V: TRBV29-1; J: TRBJ2-7; size: few; DNA: TGCAGCGTTGTATTAGCGGGAGGGCCCTCCGCCTACGAGCAGTACTTC; CDR3: CSVVLAGGPSAYEQYF
length: 16; D: TRBD2; V: TRBV14; J: TRBJ2-1; size: -; DNA: TGTGCCAGCAGCCATCTAGGACTAGCTGACATGAATGAGCAGTTCTTC; CDR3: CASSHLGLADMNEQFF
length: 15; D: -; V: TRBV12-3/TRBV12-4; J: TRBJ2-7; size: -; DNA: TGTGCCAGCAGTCGACTGCAGACAGGCTCCTACGAGCAGTACTTC; CDR3: CASSRLQTGSYEQYF
length: 13; D: -; V: TRBV7-7; J: TRBJ2-7; size: -; DNA: TGTGCTAGCAGTACGGACGTCCGGGGCGAGCAGTACTTC; CDR3: CASSTDVRGEQYF
length: 18; D: -; V: TRBV11-3; J: TRBJ2-1; size: -; DNA: TGTGCCAGCAGCCAAATTCCTACGACTAGAGACGGTGTCCATGAGCAGTTCTTC; CDR3: CASSQIPTTRDGVHEQFF
length: 15; D: TRBD2; V: TRBV7-7; J: TRBJ2-3; size: few; DNA: TGTGCTAGCAGCCTAACTAGCGGGAGGGCGGATACGCAGTATTTT; CDR3: CASSLTSGRADTQYF
length: 17; D: TRBD2; V: TRBV7-2; J: TRBJ2-2; size: -; DNA: TGTGCCAGCAGCTTACATAGGACTAGCGGAGGCACCGGGGAGCTGTTTTTT; CDR3: CASSLHRTSGGTGELFF
length: 15; D: -; V: TRBV6-1; J: TRBJ2-1; size: -; DNA: TGTGCCAGCAGTGAAGACAGGAGCTCCTACAATGAGCAGTTCTTC; CDR3: CASSEDRSSYNEQFF
length: 14; D: -; V: TRBV6-5; J: TRBJ2-1; size: -; DNA: TGTGCCAGCAGTTACCAGGACTATTACAACGAGCAGTTCTTC; CDR3: CASSYQDYYNEQFF
length: 15; D: -; V: TRBV11-2; J: TRBJ2-1; size: few; DNA: TGTGCCAGCAGCTTAGTCCAGGGTGGAGGAGGTGAGCAGTTCTTC; CDR3: CASSLVQGGGGEQFF
length: 18; D: TRBD2; V: TRBV13; J: TRBJ2-2; size: medium-sized; DNA: TGTGCCAGCAGCCCCACCGGACTAGCGGGAGGGAGTACCGGGGAGCTGTTTTTT; CDR3: CASSPTGLAGGSTGELFF